Here is one T cell receptor (beta chain) with its context. The assay was immunoSEQ multiplex PCR, and TCRdb's table has in-frame clones only and misses some. The table has 75,000 to 95,000 clones, around four fifths seen once. The sample belongs to a study of blood T cell repertoires in COVID-19. Study context: PBMCs, B-cell-depleted T cells, or T cells were the source of the cDNA or gDNA that made up the material.

Germline assignment: CDR1 SGHRS and CDR2 YFSETQ. The CDR3 totals 15 residues. Trimming left V 0 bases short and J 3 bases short, with 12 bases between. The receptor comes from a man older than 75 with active or convalescent COVID-19. Input material: peripheral blood. The rearrangement uses TRBV5-1 and TRBJ1-2; D gene unclear. The CDR3 DNA reads as TGCGCCAGCAGCTTGGTTGGGGAGCCGGACTATGGCTACACCTTC. This translates into CASSLVGEPDYGYTF.